The 10 T cell receptor beta chains in this list originate from one sample, sequenced in a study of siplizumab effects on memory and regulatory T cells. Data came from immunoSEQ multiplex PCR; TCRdb stores just in-frame clones and leaves some out. This table has about 100,000 clones, around 94% appearing once. Sequenced sample: non-Treg CD4+ T cells sorted from blood. The origin of the receptors is a human donor in good health.

The CDR3 DNA sequence: TGTGCCAGCAGTTTAGGACAGGGGGTCCAGGGGGGCTACACCTTC. Its translation is CASSLGQGVQGGYTF. The chain couples TRBV28 to TRBJ1-2, with TRBD1 matching over 10 bases. Per the germline V gene, CDR1 is MDHEN and CDR2 is SYDVKM. Trimming cost V 2 bases and J 8 bases; bases outside gene matches: 8. CDR3 size: 15 residues.

This chain connects TRBV28 to TRBJ1-1; a weak D match, TRBD1 (6 bases). The CDR3 has 14 residues. The V gene lost 5 bases and the J gene lost 6 bases, with 16 bases spanning the gap. Germline-derived CDR1 and CDR2 are MDHEN and SYDVKM. The CDR3 sequence: CASSTRRGDPEAFF. CDR3 nucleotides: TGTGCCAGCAGTACCCGAAGGGGGGACCCTGAAGCTTTCTTT.

This chain links TRBV27 with TRBJ1-4; D not certain. CDR3 length: 14 residues. Per germline, CDR1 MNHEY and CDR2 SMNVEV (reference sequence). Trimming stripped 0 bases from V and 6 bases from J, with 8 bases between. The CDR3 region has the DNA TGTGCCAGCAGTTTATCCAGGCCCTATGAAAAACTGTTTTTT. Protein: CASSLSRPYEKLFF.

The CDR3 coding sequence is TGTGCCAGCAGTTACTCGGACCCCGCAGCTTTCTTT. Translated, it gives CASSYSDPAAFF. This rearrangement joins TRBV6-6 to TRBJ1-1; D is ambiguous. Between the trimmed V and J ends, which lost 0 bases and 10 bases, there was a span of 9 bases. The CDR3 consists of 12 residues. Germline loops: CDR1 MNHNY, CDR2 SVGAGI (reference sequence).

The J gene is TRBJ2-7, the V gene TRBV29-1, with 11 bases matching TRBD2. The CDR3 length is 12 residues. Germline CDR1 is SQVTM and CDR2 is ANQGSEA. J was trimmed by 3 bases and V by 6 bases; bases with no gene match: 1. The CDR3 bases are TGCAGCGTCGGGACTAGCGGCTACGAGCAGTACTTC. Its protein is CSVGTSGYEQYF.

This chain uses TRBV4-2 with TRBJ1-1; D is perhaps TRBD1 (6 bases). This CDR3 has 14 amino acids. Between the trimmed V and J ends, which lost 1 base and 5 bases, there was a span of 11 bases. Germline V gives CDR1 LGHNA, CDR2 YNFKEQ. CDR3 in DNA: TGTGCCAGCAGCCAAGGACAGGTTGAAACTGAAGCTTTCTTT. Its translation: CASSQGQVETEAFF.

V usage is TRBV5-1 and J usage is TRBJ2-5; possible D gene TRBD1, 6 bases. V was trimmed by 7 bases and J by 2 bases, leaving 15 bases between them. CDR3 length equals 14 residues. Germline V gene sequence: CDR1 SGHRS, CDR2 YFSETQ. This chain's CDR3 is CASRQTGTQETQYF. CDR3 nucleotides: TGCGCCAGCCGACAGACAGGAACTCAAGAGACCCAGTACTTC.

The chain is built from TRBV5-6 and TRBJ1-4; D perhaps matches TRBD1 (5 bases). Germline V lookup: CDR1 SGHDT, CDR2 YYEEEE. V lost 3 bases to trimming and J lost 1 base, with 7 bases between them. CDR3 size: 14 residues. As DNA, the CDR3 is TGTGCCAGCAGCTCAGGGATAACTAATGAAAAACTGTTTTTT. Translated: CASSSGITNEKLFF.

The V gene is TRBV7-2, the J gene TRBJ2-2; D gene ambiguous. Looked up from germline, CDR1 is SGHTA and CDR2 is FQGNSA. The CDR3 consists of 11 residues. V dropped 5 bases and J dropped 9 bases, with 7 bases sitting between them. This CDR3 is CASSPSRELFF. The CDR3 bases are TGTGCCAGCAGCCCATCCCGGGAGCTGTTTTTT.

The J gene is TRBJ1-1, the V gene TRBV30; D unclear. The V end was cut by 4 bases, the J end by 11 bases, with 14 bases between. The CDR3 consists of 11 residues. Looked up from germline, CDR1 is GTSNPN and CDR2 is SVGIG (reference sequence). CDR3 nucleotides: TGTGCCTGGAATCAGCGAACTGGGGCTTTCTTT. Its protein product is CAWNQRTGAFF.